This TCR beta chain was identified during a study of blood T cell repertoires in COVID-19 (dated by TCRdb to about 2020). About the investigation overall: Collaborator samples came from the United States, Italy and Spain and covered acute and convalescent phases of COVID-19. Where available, HLA class I and class II types were taken from metadata supplied by the sample provider and were not determined by assay-based typing. The material from the prospective study consisted of cDNA or gDNA derived from T cells, B-cell-depleted T cells, or PBMCs. The repertoires were released in a freely available public database intended as a resource for research on the immune response to SARS-CoV-2. The samples were drawn from the first 160 participants of the ongoing ImmuneRACE study and from over 950 subjects provided by 6 global collaborators. The dataset comprised deeply sampled blood TCRbeta repertoires from subjects exposed to, actively infected with, or recovered from COVID-19. Sample metadata almost always included a de-identified subject ID, COVID-19 status, age in years and sex. Study-wide findings and limitations: The amount of clinical and demographic metadata varied by source and participant and was provided uncurated.

Whole blood was collected in K2EDTA tubes by collaborating institutions according to the institutions' own protocols. For TCRbeta analysis, collaborators shipped samples as frozen whole blood, isolated PBMCs, or DNA extracted from either of those sample types. As to this clone: Its antigen is unknown. No per-base quality is available; no much larger clone lies one base away.

CDR1 and CDR2 (SGHNT, YYREEE) derive from the germline V gene (reference sequence). Trimming at the junction amounts to 4 bases on V and 5 bases on J, and the germline ends lie 12 bases apart. The CDR3 sequence holds 13 residues, the cysteine and phenylalanine included. Only the CDR3 portion is preserved as DNA: 39 bases, with reading frame beginning at the first base. TCRbeta CDR3 regions were amplified from genomic DNA by means of the immunoSEQ Assay, a bias-controlled multiplex PCR. The authors' analysis ran thus. The number of nucleated cells in each sample was estimated by amplification of reference gene primers within the assay. Sequence reads were collapsed and filtered to measure the absolute abundance of every unique TCRbeta CDR3 rearrangement. For each sample, productive Simpson clonality was calculated as the square root of Simpson's diversity index across productive rearrangements. TCRdb took this table from immuneACCESS and kept in-frame rearrangements with V and J called. Such tables lack part of the clones; where checked against another copy, unresolved V genes explain under half of the gap, and the rest is unexplained. The V and J calls and clone size come from that table; D and trimming were worked out from the DNA. Across this sample there are roughly 140,000 clones, with approximately 87% seen only once. About 4.1% of the sample is in the top ten clones.

Sequenced material: peripheral blood. The chain couples TRBV5-4 to TRBJ1-1; a weak D assignment points to TRBD1 (6 bases agree). This sequence was found in a woman between 40 and 50 years old with acute or convalescent COVID-19. This receptor carries the CDR3 CASSVRGGTEAFF. The DNA is as follows: TGTGCCAGCAGCGTCAGGGGCGGAACTGAAGCTTTCTTT.